This T cell receptor beta chain was sequenced in a study of blood T cell repertoires in COVID-19. Overall study: The study drew acute and convalescent COVID-19 samples from the United States, Italy and Spain. Sources were T cells, B-cell-depleted T cells, or PBMCs; the material itself was cDNA or gDNA.

The CDR3 covers 16 residues. Germline V gives CDR1 SGDLS, CDR2 YYNGEE. The V end was cut by 0 bases, the J end by 9 bases, with 16 bases between. Produced via immunoSEQ multiplex PCR; TCRdb's table is partial and in-frame only. The repertoire has some 31,000 clones, roughly 80% of them found once; the top ten carry about 3%. Seattle patients were enrolled while actively infected and followed longitudinally. The chain has TRBV9 and TRBJ1-6; the D is unclear. Material for sequencing was peripheral blood. The clonotype originates from a man aged 65 to 79 with COVID-19, enrolled during active disease. CDR3 protein: CASSVGPGGDASPLHF. The CDR3 nucleotides are TGTGCCAGCAGCGTAGGTCCGGGAGGAGACGCTTCACCCCTCCACTTT.